This passage covers 14 T cell receptor beta chains from one sample sequenced in a study of cytomegalovirus exposure and HLA in healthy donors. Researchers ran the PCR with 60 Vbeta and 13 Jbeta primers. Sequenced by immunoSEQ multiplex PCR; TCRdb stores in-frame clones only, minus some. The sample includes around 100,000 clones. Sequencing was carried out using PBMCs. The source is a woman in her thirties in good health and CMV-seronegative.

The J gene is TRBJ1-2, the V gene TRBV9; possible D gene TRBD1, 5 bases. V was clipped by 4 bases and J by 5 bases, with 21 bases between them. Germline V gene sequence: CDR1 SGDLS, CDR2 YYNGEE. This CDR3 has 16 residues. This chain's CDR3 is CASSQRVTGGIYGYTF. For the CDR3, the DNA is TGTGCCAGCAGCCAGAGGGTTACGGGGGGGATTTATGGCTACACCTTC. Variable domain in full (rest from reference TRBV9 and TRBJ1-2): DSGVTQTPKHLITATGQRVTLRCSPRSGDLSVYWYQQSLDQGLQFLIQYYNGEERAKGNILERFSAQQFPDLHSELNLSSLELGDSALYFCASSQRVTGGIYGYTFGSGTRLTVV.

This sequence joins TRBV5-8 and TRBJ1-1, with 9 bases aligning to TRBD1. The ends lost 4 bases at V and 4 bases at J; junction bases unmatched: 5. CDR3 size: 14 residues. Germline V gene data show CDR1 as SGHTS and CDR2 as YDEGEE. CDR3 sequence (DNA): TGTGCCAGCAGCCCAAGGACAGGGGCCACTGAAGCTTTCTTT. It encodes CASSPRTGATEAFF. The complete variable domain, with remaining parts taken from reference TRBV5-8 and TRBJ1-1, reads EAGVTQSPTHLIKTRGQQATLRCSPISGHTSVYWYQQALGLGLQFLLWYDEGEERNRGNFPPRFSGRQFPNYSSELNVNALELEDSALYLCASSPRTGATEAFFGQGTRLTVV.

The chain recombines TRBV30 with TRBJ1-4; no definite D call. The V end was cut by 0 bases, the J end by 8 bases, with 13 bases between. CDR1 GTSNPN and CDR2 SVGIG come from the germline V gene (reference sequence). The CDR3 spans 14 residues. CDR3 DNA sequence: TGTGCCTGGAGTGTGGTCGTAGGAGGGGAAAAACTGTTTTTT. This translates into CAWSVVVGGEKLFF.

V gene TRBV11-2 combines with J gene TRBJ2-5; a possible D gene is TRBD2 (6 bases). Trimming removed 6 bases at V and 9 bases at J, with 17 bases between. Germline-derived CDR1 and CDR2 are SGHAT and FQNNGV. The CDR3 runs 13 residues. For the CDR3, the DNA is TGTGCCAGCAGTTTGGGGACTGGATGGGCCCAGTACTTC. This sequence encodes CASSLGTGWAQYF.

V and J are TRBV20-1 and TRBJ2-7, with D hard to call. The CDR3 contains 11 residues. The V end was cut by 7 bases, the J end by 3 bases, with 10 bases between. CDR1 is DFQATT and CDR2 is SNEGSKA in the germline V gene (reference sequence). CDR3 sequence: CSVPTLYEQYF. Here the CDR3 DNA reads TGCAGTGTGCCAACTCTCTACGAGCAGTACTTC.

The chain joins TRBV7-3 to TRBJ2-1; perhaps TRBD2 as D (6 bases). The CDR3 has 15 residues. The V end was cut by 8 bases, the J end by 5 bases, with 19 bases between. In germline, CDR1 is SGHTA, CDR2 FQGTGA. This CDR3 is CASLWGVVLDNEQFF. Written as DNA, the CDR3 is TGTGCCAGCTTGTGGGGGGTGGTCTTAGACAATGAGCAGTTCTTC.

V usage is TRBV6-4 and J usage is TRBJ2-3, with a possible D match to TRBD2 (6 bases). Germline CDR1 MRHNA, CDR2 SNTAGT. Trimming stripped 0 bases from V and 1 base from J, with 8 bases between. The CDR3 loop spans 15 amino acids. For the CDR3, the DNA is TGTGCCAGCAGTGACTCCGGGGGTGGCACAGATACGCAGTATTTT. This sequence encodes CASSDSGGGTDTQYF.

This chain joins TRBV6-1 and TRBJ1-4; the match to TRBD1 covers 10 bases. The CDR3 length is 14 residues. CDR1 is MNHNS, CDR2 SASEGT, per germline. Trimming cost V 7 bases and J 7 bases; bases outside gene matches: 6. CDR3 sequence: CASNMDRGGEKLFF. CDR3 DNA: TGTGCCAGCAATATGGACAGGGGGGGTGAAAAACTGTTTTTT.

Here the CDR3 DNA reads TGCGCCAGCAGCCCGGTCTCTGGGGCCAACGTCCTGACTTTC. It encodes CASSPVSGANVLTF. This chain connects TRBV5-1 to TRBJ2-6; no clear D. Germline CDR1 is SGHRS and CDR2 is YFSETQ. This CDR3 has 14 amino acids. The ends were cut back, 4 bases at V and 0 bases at J, with 5 bases in the middle. The full variable domain, in which reference TRBV5-1 and TRBJ2-6 provide the parts outside the CDR3, is KAGVTQTPRYLIKTRGQQVTLSCSPISGHRSVSWYQQTPGQGLQFLFEYFSETQRNKGNFPGRFSGRQFSNSRSEMNVSTLELGDSALYLCASSPVSGANVLTFGAGSRLTVL.

CDR3 residues: CASSEFATPGTDTQYF. The CDR3 DNA reads TGTGCCAGCAGTGAATTCGCTACCCCTGGCACAGATACGCAGTATTTT. This chain uses TRBV2 with TRBJ2-3; D is ambiguous. V was trimmed by 2 bases and J by 1 base, leaving 13 bases between them. The CDR3 is made up of 16 amino acids. Germline CDR1 is SNHLY and CDR2 is FYNNEI.

The chain links TRBV28 to TRBJ2-2, with 10 bases aligning to TRBD2. The CDR3 has 15 residues. Germline CDR1 MDHEN, CDR2 SYDVKM. The V segment lost 6 bases and the J segment 1 base; nucleotides outside the gene matches: 2. The CDR3 sequence: CASSIAGGNTGELFF. The DNA of the CDR3 is TGTGCCAGCAGCATAGCGGGGGGGAACACCGGGGAGCTGTTTTTT.

The chain uses TRBV6-1 and TRBJ2-7; no clear D. Germline V gene data show CDR1 as MNHNS and CDR2 as SASEGT. The CDR3 contains 15 residues. V was pared by 3 bases and J by 2 bases, with 14 bases between. The CDR3 nucleotides are TGTGCCAGCAGTGATCTATCCGGGTCACCCTACGAGCAGTACTTC. Its protein product is CASSDLSGSPYEQYF.

The chain couples TRBV7-9 to TRBJ1-5; 9 positions match TRBD1. From germline, CDR1 is SEHNR and CDR2 FQNEAQ (reference sequence). The CDR3 extends over 13 amino acids. V lost 5 bases and J lost 7; bases outside the gene matches: 3. The CDR3 sequence: CASSRQGDQPQHF. The CDR3 DNA reads TGTGCCAGCAGCAGACAGGGGGACCAGCCCCAGCATTTT.

V usage is TRBV7-3 and J usage is TRBJ1-1; D call uncertain. Trimming stripped 1 base from V and 1 base from J, with 7 bases between. In germline, CDR1 is SGHTA, CDR2 FQGTGA. This CDR3 spans 14 amino acids. CDR3 bases: TGTGCCAGCAGCTTAAGTGGGAGGAACACTGAAGCTTTCTTT. Its protein is CASSLSGRNTEAFF.